Presented here are 24 T cell receptor beta chains from one specimen sequenced in a study of T cell responses to AZD1222 COVID-19 vaccine. Sequencing used immunoSEQ multiplex PCR; TCRdb keeps in-frame clones, though not all of them. The table lists 95,000 to 130,000 clones, roughly 90% of them singletons, with around 7.5% in the top ten. The material sequenced was peripheral blood, taken on day 0 of AZD1222 vaccination. The receptors originated from an adult in good health.

The J gene is TRBJ2-3, the V gene TRBV3-1 (or the pseudogene TRBV3-2); TRBD2 agrees at 12 bases. V was pared by 2 bases and J by 5 bases, with 5 bases of the junction left unmatched. Per the germline V gene, CDR1 is LGHDT and CDR2 is YNNKEL (reference sequence). This CDR3 spans 16 amino acids. The CDR3, as DNA: TGTGCCAGCAGCCAACAACTAGCGGGAGGTAGAGATACGCAGTATTTT. Protein: CASSQQLAGGRDTQYF.

The CDR3 DNA reads as TGTGCCAGTAGTATTGGGGGGATCGTCTACAATGAGCAGTTCTTC. Amino acid sequence: CASSIGGIVYNEQFF. The chain employs TRBV19 and TRBJ2-1, with D tentatively TRBD2 (6 bases). The CDR3 length is 15 residues. Germline V gives CDR1 LNHDA, CDR2 SQIVND (reference sequence). V was clipped by 3 bases and J by 3 bases, with 12 bases between them.

V gene TRBV9 combines with J gene TRBJ2-5; possibly TRBD1 for D (6 bases). Trimming stripped 2 bases from V and 4 bases from J, with 15 bases between. The CDR3 has 15 residues. Germline V lookup: CDR1 SGDLS, CDR2 YYNGEE. The CDR3 here is CASSVEGGKAETQYF. CDR3 sequence (DNA): TGTGCCAGCAGCGTGGAAGGGGGTAAGGCAGAGACCCAGTACTTC.

A few counts support this clone. Written as DNA, the CDR3 is TGTGCCACCAAGAACAGACAGGGGGGTTATGGCTACACCTTC. Translated: CATKNRQGGYGYTF. The chain combines TRBV15 with TRBJ1-2; 9 nucleotides line up with TRBD1. The CDR3 is 14 residues long. The V and J ends lost 7 bases and 5 bases, in that order; junction bases with no gene match: 8. In germline, CDR1 is LNHNV, CDR2 YYDKDF (reference sequence).

The V call is TRBV2, the J call TRBJ2-5; maybe TRBD2 (5 bases). The CDR3 runs to 13 residues. CDR1 and CDR2 (germline): SNHLY, FYNNEI. V was trimmed by 7 bases and J by 1 base, leaving 10 bases between them. The CDR3 here is CASTRRLQETQYF. Written as DNA, the CDR3 is TGTGCCAGCACCCGGAGGCTCCAAGAGACCCAGTACTTC.

This chain connects TRBV28 to TRBJ1-4; D perhaps matches TRBD1 (5 bases). V was trimmed by 3 bases and J by 17 bases, leaving 19 bases between them. Germline V gives CDR1 MDHEN, CDR2 SYDVKM. This CDR3 spans 13 amino acids. The DNA of the CDR3 is TGTGCCAGCAGTTTTGCGGGTCGGCCAGGGTCATTTTTT. Protein: CASSFAGRPGSFF.

The V and J genes are TRBV4-1 and TRBJ2-7; D is unclear. CDR3 length: 17 amino acids. Trimming shortened V by 3 bases and J by 2 bases, and 20 bases separated the two germline ends. The germline gives CDR1 MGHRA, CDR2 YSYEKL. The CDR3 coding sequence is TGCGCCAGCAGCCAGGTAGTGATTGAGGTTTCGACCTACGAGCAGTACTTC. Translation: CASSQVVIEVSTYEQYF.

This chain's CDR3 is CASSEGAEQPQHF. The CDR3 DNA follows: TGTGCCAGCAGTGAGGGGGCTGAACAGCCCCAGCATTTT. The rearrangement joins TRBV6-1 to TRBJ1-5; D may be TRBD1 (6 bases). CDR3 length equals 13 residues. CDR1 is MNHNS, CDR2 SASEGT, per germline. V lost 3 bases to trimming and J lost 7 bases, with 10 bases between them.

The chain links TRBV7-9 to TRBJ1-1; a weak D match, TRBD1 (5 bases). V lost 1 base and J 5 bases, leaving 17 bases between the germline ends. Germline V gene sequence: CDR1 SEHNR, CDR2 FQNEAQ (reference sequence). This CDR3 spans 16 amino acids. The CDR3 here is CASSLVPGTPGTEAFF. Here the CDR3 DNA reads TGTGCCAGCAGCTTAGTTCCTGGGACCCCGGGGACTGAAGCTTTCTTT.

This chain uses TRBV6-5 with TRBJ2-7; D possibly corresponds to TRBD1 (8 bases). Germline CDR1 MNHEY, CDR2 SVGAGI. V shed 0 bases and J shed 3 bases, with 15 bases lying between them. CDR3 size: 16 residues. CDR3 sequence reads: CASSYSGGTGFYEQYF. In DNA, the CDR3 is TGTGCCAGCAGTTACTCCGGGGGGACAGGCTTCTACGAGCAGTACTTC.

This rearrangement joins TRBV18 to TRBJ1-3; TRBD1 matches at 7 bases. V lost 0 bases, J lost 0 bases, and 8 bases stayed unmatched. CDR3 length: 18 amino acids. The germline V gene has CDR1 KGHSH and CDR2 LQKENI. Here the CDR3 reads CASSPPGQLPFSGNTIYF. CDR3 bases: TGTGCCAGCTCACCACCGGGACAGCTTCCTTTCTCTGGAAACACCATATATTTT. Together with reference TRBV18 and TRBJ1-3, the CDR3 gives the full variable domain: NAGVMQNPRHLVRRRGQEARLRCSPMKGHSHVYWYRQLPEEGLKFMVYLQKENIIDESGMPKERFSAEFPKEGPSILRIQQVVRGDSAAYFCASSPPGQLPFSGNTIYFGEGSWLTVV.

About this clone itself: The sample contains more than one DNA sequence encoding this CDR3. V and J are TRBV7-3 and TRBJ1-1; TRBD1 matches at 9 bases. The germline V gene encodes CDR1 SGHTA and CDR2 FQGTGA. V was pared by 0 bases and J by 5 bases, with 1 base of the junction left unmatched. This CDR3 has 14 residues. DNA for the CDR3: TGTGCCAGCAGCTTAACGGACAGGGGTACTGAAGCTTTCTTT. Its protein is CASSLTDRGTEAFF.

The chain has TRBV15 and TRBJ1-2; TRBD1 matches at 7 bases. The CDR3 runs 16 residues. From germline, CDR1 is LNHNV and CDR2 YYDKDF (reference sequence). V was clipped by 1 base and J by 4 bases; unmatched bases: 9. Here the CDR3 DNA reads TGTGCCACCAGCAGAGGGGGGACAGCGAATTCCTATGGCTACACCTTC. It translates to CATSRGGTANSYGYTF.

The genes are TRBV11-2 and TRBJ2-5; D tentatively fits TRBD1 or TRBD2 (5 bases each). Germline CDR1 reads SGHAT; CDR2 reads FQNNGV. The length of the CDR3 is 14 residues. Deletions cut 5 bases from V and 5 bases from J, with 15 bases between. DNA for the CDR3: TGTGCCAGCAGCCGAGTCGGGGCCGGGGAGACCCAGTACTTC. As protein: CASSRVGAGETQYF. Full variable domain (missing parts from reference TRBV11-2 and TRBJ2-5): EAGVAQSPRYKIIEKRQSVAFWCNPISGHATLYWYQQILGQGPKLLIQFQNNGVVDDSQLPKDRFSAERLKGVDSTLKIQPAKLEDSAVYLCASSRVGAGETQYFGPGTRLLVL.

In this sample, this clone turned up a few times. The V gene is TRBV6-1, the J gene TRBJ1-5; D perhaps matches TRBD1 (5 bases). Per the germline V gene, CDR1 is MNHNS and CDR2 is SASEGT. This CDR3 comprises 15 residues. Trimming took 2 bases from V and 4 from J, leaving 12 bases between them. This CDR3 reads CASSERGVGNQPQHF. In DNA, the CDR3 is TGTGCCAGCAGTGAACGGGGGGTAGGTAATCAGCCCCAGCATTTT.

This clone was observed a single time. J is TRBJ2-1 and V is TRBV3-1 (or the pseudogene TRBV3-2); TRBD1 agrees at 7 bases. With V trimmed by 4 bases and J by 10 bases, 4 bases remained unmatched. The CDR3 has 12 amino acids. Looked up from germline, CDR1 is LGHDT and CDR2 is YNNKEL (reference sequence). CDR3 coding DNA: TGTGCCAGCAGCCGTCGGGACAGAGAGCAGTTCTTC. It translates to CASSRRDREQFF.

The J gene is TRBJ1-6, the V gene TRBV6-6; D might be TRBD1 (5 bases). Germline V lookup: CDR1 MNHNY, CDR2 SVGAGI (reference sequence). The V end was cut by 3 bases, the J end by 6 bases, with 9 bases between. The length of the CDR3 is 14 residues. The CDR3 bases are TGTGCCAGCAGTTATGGGCAGGGTAATTCACCCCTCCACTTT. Encoded protein: CASSYGQGNSPLHF.

This clone appeared a single time. The rearrangement uses TRBV7-2 and TRBJ2-3, with D maybe TRBD1 (5 bases). Per the germline V gene, CDR1 is SGHTA and CDR2 is FQGNSA. V gave up 5 bases and J gave up 3 bases, with 21 bases separating them. The CDR3 is 17 residues long. CDR3 sequence reads: CASSPNLGAEATDTQYF. The CDR3 coding sequence is TGTGCCAGCAGCCCAAACCTAGGGGCGGAAGCTACAGATACGCAGTATTTT.

This clone was seen only a few times. This chain links TRBV7-2 with TRBJ2-5; D may be TRBD2 (6 bases). This CDR3 spans 16 amino acids. Per the germline V gene, CDR1 is SGHTA and CDR2 is FQGNSA. The V gene lost 5 bases and the J gene lost 4 bases, with 20 bases spanning the gap. The CDR3 reads CASSHFPRGRGETQYF. Written as DNA, the CDR3 is TGTGCCAGCAGCCATTTCCCGCGGGGTCGGGGAGAGACCCAGTACTTC.

This chain links TRBV24-1 with TRBJ1-4; D may be TRBD1 (5 bases). CDR3 length equals 13 residues. V was cut by 9 bases and J by 0 bases, with 7 bases left in between. Germline lookup yields CDR1 KGHDR and CDR2 SFDVKD. The CDR3 bases are TGTGCCACCCGGGGGTCAACTAATGAAAAACTGTTTTTT. Amino acids: CATRGSTNEKLFF.

The chain links TRBV29-1 to TRBJ2-3, with D uncertain. CDR1 and CDR2 from the germline V gene are SQVTM and ANQGSEA. V was cut by 7 bases and J by 8 bases, with 16 bases left in between. The CDR3 covers 12 residues. In nucleotides, the CDR3 is TGCAGCGGACGGACGGAGCTTGGTACGCAGTATTTT. This sequence encodes CSGRTELGTQYF.

The CDR3 region has the DNA TGTGCCAGCAGTTACTCCTACGGAGGGGGAGAGACCCAGTACTTC. Amino acid sequence: CASSYSYGGGETQYF. This rearrangement joins TRBV6-5 to TRBJ2-5, with D perhaps matching TRBD1 or TRBD2 (6 bases each). V lost 0 bases, J lost 4 bases, and 12 bases lay in between. Germline V gene sequence: CDR1 MNHEY, CDR2 SVGAGI. This CDR3 is built from 15 residues.

As DNA, the CDR3 is TGTGCCAGCTCACCAGAAAGGGCCCTTGGTAATTCACCCCTCCACTTT. This translates into CASSPERALGNSPLHF. V gene TRBV18 combines with J gene TRBJ1-6; the D is unclear. The V gene lost 2 bases and the J gene lost 6 bases, with 14 bases spanning the gap. Per germline, CDR1 KGHSH and CDR2 LQKENI. The CDR3 length is 16 residues.

The chain has TRBV19 and TRBJ1-1; 8 bases map to TRBD1. This CDR3 spans 13 amino acids. V trimming: 5 bases; J trimming: 5 bases; junction bases outside the gene matches: 4. Germline loops: CDR1 LNHDA, CDR2 SQIVND (reference sequence). The CDR3 DNA follows: TGTGCCAGTAGTGCCCGGACAGGGACTGAAGCTTTCTTT. Amino acids: CASSARTGTEAFF.